The 25 T cell receptor beta chains listed next were all sequenced from one sample in a study of T cells after yellow fever vaccination. TCRdb re-analysed the 5' RACE reads in MiXCR, keeping a single row per CDR3 protein. Here the sample spans roughly 330,000 distinct CDR3 sequences, around 7% being singletons. Sample: PBMCs, taken about 41 days after the first yellow fever vaccination. The receptors originated from a man between 18 and 35 years old who received the YFV17D yellow fever vaccine.

This clonotype was counted only a few times. The chain links TRBV20-1 to TRBJ1-1; possibly TRBD1 for D (6 bases). The germline V and J ends were trimmed by 7 bases and 9 bases, with 12 bases remaining between them. The CDR3 is 10 amino acids. Germline loops: CDR1 DFQATT, CDR2 SNEGSKA (reference sequence). The CDR3 region has the DNA TGCAGTGTAGGGGGAGAAAAAGCTTTCTTT. Translating gives CSVGGEKAFF.

In this sample, this clonotype turned up many times. The chain is built from TRBV29-1 and TRBJ2-1; 11 bases are shared with TRBD2. Germline-derived CDR1 and CDR2 are SQVTM and ANQGSEA. The CDR3 covers 13 residues. V was pared by 5 bases and J by 4 bases, with 1 base of the junction left unmatched. As DNA, the CDR3 is TGCAGCGTTAGGACTAGCGGGTACAATGAGCAGTTCTTC. Encoded protein: CSVRTSGYNEQFF.

The chain carries TRBV10-3 and TRBJ1-1, with D tentatively TRBD1 (5 bases). The CDR3 length is 16 residues. V dropped 0 bases and J dropped 1 base, with 12 bases sitting between them. Germline V gene lookup returns CDR1 ENHRY and CDR2 SYGVKD. This chain's CDR3 is CAISESKAGTNTEAFF. The CDR3 coding sequence is TGTGCCATCAGTGAGTCGAAGGCAGGGACGAACACTGAAGCTTTCTTT.

This clonotype was counted many times. J is TRBJ2-2 and V is TRBV10-3; D might be TRBD1 or TRBD2, each matching 5 bases. Germline-derived CDR1 and CDR2 are ENHRY and SYGVKD. The CDR3 totals 15 residues. V lost 4 bases, J lost 4 bases, and 13 bases lay in between. CDR3 sequence (DNA): TGTGCCATCAGTGGTGAGGGGCGACTCACCGGGGAGCTGTTTTTT. The encoded protein is CAISGEGRLTGELFF.

V usage is TRBV24-1 and J usage is TRBJ2-3, with D unclear. Trimming pared 0 bases from V and 2 bases from J, leaving 11 bases between. Germline V gene lookup returns CDR1 KGHDR and CDR2 SFDVKD. The CDR3 sequence is 16 residues long. The CDR3 sequence: CATSDLYPGPTDTQYF. CDR3 nucleotide sequence: TGTGCCACCAGTGATTTGTATCCTGGACCCACAGATACGCAGTATTTT.

This rearrangement joins TRBV28 to TRBJ1-5; weak D call: TRBD1 (5 bases). Trimming cost V 10 bases and J 9 bases, with 16 bases left between them. Germline V gene sequence: CDR1 MDHEN, CDR2 SYDVKM. The CDR3 consists of 12 residues. The DNA of the CDR3 is TGTGCCACCCATGAGGGACCCCGGCCCCAGCATTTT. This translates into CATHEGPRPQHF.

This clonotype was recorded a few times. The chain uses TRBV11-2 and TRBJ2-1, with D possibly TRBD2 on 6 matching bases. The CDR3 length is 12 residues. Germline assignment: CDR1 SGHAT and CDR2 FQNNGV. V lost 1 base and J 9 bases, leaving 7 bases between the germline ends. The CDR3, as DNA: TGTGCCAGCAGCTTAGTCGGGGGTGAGCAGTTCTTC. Translating gives CASSLVGGEQFF.

This rearrangement joins TRBV30 to TRBJ2-1; tentative D call: TRBD2 (7 bases). Germline loops: CDR1 GTSNPN, CDR2 SVGIG (reference sequence). Trimming took 7 bases from V and 7 from J, leaving 17 bases between them. The CDR3 is 13 amino acids. The CDR3 sequence is CAYWRGTSNEQFF. As DNA, the CDR3 is TGTGCCTACTGGCGGGGGACAAGTAATGAGCAGTTCTTC. Drawing the rest from reference TRBV30 and TRBJ2-1, the complete variable domain is SQTIHQWPATLVQPVGSPLSLECTVEGTSNPNLYWYRQAAGRGLQLLFYSVGIGQISSEVPQNLSASRPQDRQFILSSKKLLLSDSGFYLCAYWRGTSNEQFFGPGTRLTVL.

This clonotype was seen at least ten times. The V and J genes are TRBV21-1 and TRBJ1-1; the table's D call TRBD1 went unverified against the DNA. TRBV21-1 is a pseudogene. CDR3 length: 15 amino acids. CDR3 in amino acids: CASSSPGTENTEAFF. The CDR3 DNA is TGTGCCAGCAGCTCCCCCGGGACCGAGAACACTGAAGCTTTCTTT.

This clonotype was counted many times. V is TRBV10-3 and J is TRBJ2-3; no definite D call. Germline-derived CDR1 and CDR2 are ENHRY and SYGVKD. V lost 5 bases to trimming and J lost 1 base, with 4 bases between them. The CDR3 sequence is 12 residues long. As DNA, the CDR3 is TGTGCCATCAGTCCTGGCACAGATACGCAGTATTTT. This translates into CAISPGTDTQYF.

This clonotype was counted only a few times. The chain combines TRBV6-5 with TRBJ2-3, with 9 bases aligning to TRBD2. CDR1 MNHEY and CDR2 SVGAGI come from the germline V gene. The CDR3 has 15 residues. With V trimmed by 2 bases and J by 4 bases, 4 bases remained unmatched. The CDR3 DNA sequence: TGTGCCAGCAGTTACCGCGCGGGGGGGCCAGATACGCAGTATTTT. It encodes CASSYRAGGPDTQYF.

This clonotype was recorded once. Relative to the germline gene, one junction end is altered; a read error may explain this. The chain joins TRBV20-1 to TRBJ1-5, with TRBD1 as a possible D gene (5 bases). Per the germline V gene, CDR1 is DFQATT and CDR2 is SNEGSKA (reference sequence). This CDR3 region has 16 residues. The CDR3 DNA follows: TGCTGTGCTCGCAGTAGACAGTCACCCCGGGAGCCGCCCCAGCATTTT. Its protein is CCARSRQSPREPPQHF.

The chain combines TRBV19 with TRBJ1-1, with D tentatively TRBD1 (6 bases). There are 15 residues in the CDR3. Germline V gives CDR1 LNHDA, CDR2 SQIVND (reference sequence). Trimming pared 6 bases from V and 10 bases from J, leaving 24 bases between. In nucleotides, the CDR3 is TGTGCCAGTAGCGTTGTGGACAGACCGGCAAGACTAGCTTTCTTT. It translates to CASSVVDRPARLAFF. Supplemented by reference TRBV19 and TRBJ1-1, the full variable domain reads DGGITQSPKYLFRKEGQNVTLSCEQNLNHDAMYWYRQDPGQGLRLIYYSQIVNDFQKGDIAEGYSVSREKKESFPLTVTSAQKNPTAFYLCASSVVDRPARLAFFGQGTRLTVV.

About this clonotype itself: One junction end does not reproduce the germline sequence, and a read error may be involved. The J gene is TRBJ2-2, the V gene TRBV6-1; 8 bases are shared with TRBD2. Looked up from germline, CDR1 is MNHNS and CDR2 is SASEGT. This CDR3 spans 18 amino acids. The CDR3 DNA reads as TGTGCCAGCAGGGGAGGCGGGGGGCGACGAATTTCCACCGGGAAGCTGTTTTTT. Its protein is CASRGGGGRRISTGKLFF.

This clonotype was observed at least ten times. The rearrangement uses TRBV12-3 or TRBV12-4 and TRBJ2-3; D tentatively fits TRBD1 or TRBD2 (5 bases each). The CDR3 covers 12 residues. V gave up 6 bases and J gave up 12 bases, with 16 bases separating them. CDR3 residues: CASRGLRDDQYF. The DNA for the CDR3 is TGTGCCAGCAGGGGTCTCCGGGACGATCAGTATTTT.

The J gene is TRBJ2-1, the V gene TRBV27; the match to TRBD1 covers 8 bases. The CDR3 has 14 residues. Unmatched junction bases numbered 8, after V lost 5 bases and J lost 8 bases. Germline CDR1 is MNHEY and CDR2 is SMNVEV (reference sequence). CDR3 amino acids: CASSHIDRGDEQFF. The CDR3 coding sequence is TGTGCCAGCAGTCACATCGACAGGGGAGATGAGCAGTTCTTC.

The V gene is TRBV4-3, the J gene TRBJ2-1; 10 bases agree with TRBD2. The CDR3 sequence is 17 residues long. Losses at the gene ends were 1 base for V and 10 bases for J; bases not matched to a gene: 13. Germline V gene data show CDR1 as LGHNA and CDR2 as YSLEER. CDR3 nucleotides: TGCGCCAGCAGCCAAGTTAGTAGCGGGGGGATGTTAATAGAGCAGTTCTTC. It is translated as CASSQVSSGGMLIEQFF.

This rearrangement joins TRBV5-4 to TRBJ1-5; tentative D call: TRBD1 (6 bases). V was shortened by 0 bases and J by 6 bases, with 16 bases between the two germline ends. The CDR3 is 16 amino acids. Germline-derived CDR1 and CDR2 are SGHNT and YYREEE (reference sequence). This CDR3 is CASSLAVGGPIQPQHF. The DNA for the CDR3 is TGTGCCAGCAGCTTGGCCGTGGGGGGCCCCATTCAGCCCCAGCATTTT.

This clonotype was recorded a few times. CDR3 DNA sequence: TGTGCCAGCAGCTACGCGGGGGGGGCCTACGAGCAGTACTTC. Protein product: CASSYAGGAYEQYF. This chain links TRBV5-4 with TRBJ2-7; the match to TRBD2 covers 9 bases. The J segment lost 2 bases and the V segment lost 3 bases, leaving 3 bases of the junction unmatched. CDR3 length: 14 residues. Looked up from germline, CDR1 is SGHNT and CDR2 is YYREEE (reference sequence).

V gene TRBV6-2 or TRBV6-3 combines with J gene TRBJ2-7; D remains ambiguous. V was cut by 0 bases and J by 2 bases, with 17 bases left in between. The length of the CDR3 is 17 residues. CDR1 is MNHEY and CDR2 is SVGEGT in the germline V gene. The CDR3 coding sequence is TGTGCCAGCAGTTACTCGCCCGCTGTGGATATCACCTACGAGCAGTACTTC. Translated, it gives CASSYSPAVDITYEQYF.

This sequence joins TRBV6-5 and TRBJ1-5; D ambiguous. Germline V gene sequence: CDR1 MNHEY, CDR2 SVGAGI. The CDR3 is 13 amino acids. V was clipped by 6 bases and J by 5 bases, with 11 bases between them. CDR3 amino acids: CASSSRAYQPQHF. The CDR3 region has the DNA TGTGCCAGCAGCTCTCGAGCTTATCAGCCCCAGCATTTT.

V and J are TRBV4-3 and TRBJ2-5, with unresolved D. The CDR3 is 14 amino acids. Trimming took off 0 bases at V and 3 bases at J, with 8 bases between the two ends. Germline CDR1 LGHNA, CDR2 YSLEER. Here the CDR3 DNA reads TGCGCCAGCAGCCAAGATTGGGGAAAAGAGACCCAGTACTTC. It encodes CASSQDWGKETQYF.

This clonotype was detected a few times. The chain recombines TRBV6-5 with TRBJ2-1, with 8 bases identical to TRBD2. The germline gives CDR1 MNHEY, CDR2 SVGAGI. The V segment lost 0 bases and the J segment 8 bases; nucleotides outside the gene matches: 6. This CDR3 contains 15 residues. CDR3 coding DNA: TGTGCCAGCAGTTACTCGCCCGGGGGGGCATATGAGCAGTTCTTC. It yields the protein CASSYSPGGAYEQFF.

This clonotype has a handful of counts. V and J are TRBV7-9 and TRBJ1-1; D remains ambiguous. The CDR3 covers 14 residues. Between the trimmed V and J ends, which lost 0 bases and 1 base, there was a span of 6 bases. Per the germline V gene, CDR1 is SEHNR and CDR2 is FQNEAQ (reference sequence). The CDR3 DNA follows: TGTGCCAGCAGCTTAGCTTTGGGGAACACTGAAGCTTTCTTT. Translated: CASSLALGNTEAFF.

There are a few counts of this clonotype. This chain connects TRBV5-1 to TRBJ1-1; 7 nucleotides align to TRBD1. Looked up from germline, CDR1 is SGHRS and CDR2 is YFSETQ. The CDR3 length is 15 residues. The ends lost 0 bases at V and 1 base at J; junction bases unmatched: 3. The CDR3: CASSLGGQPNTEAFF. CDR3 in DNA: TGCGCCAGCAGCTTGGGGGGACAGCCGAACACTGAAGCTTTCTTT.